This T cell receptor (beta chain) appears in the sequencing data of a study of blood T cells in healthy people across ages. General observations from the study: Long-lived donors exceeded aged donors in naive CD4+ cells and diversity.

Combining a sample-barcoded 5' primer with a J-beta primer mix, a second PCR ran for roughly 7 to 11 cycles. TCRdb reprocessed the 5' RACE reads via MiXCR and lists one record per CDR3 protein. This sample yields approximately 700,000 distinct CDR3 sequences, of which 32% are seen a single time; 15% to 19% belongs to the top ten. This clonotype showed up many times. As yet, its antigen is unknown. This TCR came from a woman at least 80 years old in good health. The material sequenced was blood.

The CDR3 reads CASSYADPIHTDTQYF. In DNA form, the CDR3 reads TGTGCCAGCAGTTACGCCGACCCGATCCACACAGATACGCAGTATTTT. V usage is TRBV6-5 and J usage is TRBJ2-3; D ambiguous. The V and J ends lost 2 bases and 2 bases respectively, with 14 bases between them. CDR3 length equals 16 residues. Germline-derived CDR1 and CDR2 are MNHEY and SVGAGI.